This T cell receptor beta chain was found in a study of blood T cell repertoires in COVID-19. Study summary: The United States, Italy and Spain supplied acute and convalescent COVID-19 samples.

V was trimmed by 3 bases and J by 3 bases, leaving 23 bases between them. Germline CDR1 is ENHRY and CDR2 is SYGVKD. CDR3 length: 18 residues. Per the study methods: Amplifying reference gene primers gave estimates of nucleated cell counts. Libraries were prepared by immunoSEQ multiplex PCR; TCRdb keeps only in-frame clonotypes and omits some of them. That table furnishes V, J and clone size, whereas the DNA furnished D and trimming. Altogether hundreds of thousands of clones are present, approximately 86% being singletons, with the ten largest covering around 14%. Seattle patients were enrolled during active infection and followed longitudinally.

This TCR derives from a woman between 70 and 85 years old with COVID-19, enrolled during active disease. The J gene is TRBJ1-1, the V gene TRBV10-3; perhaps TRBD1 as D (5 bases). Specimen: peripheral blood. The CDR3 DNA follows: TGTGCCATCAGTGAATTCCCACCCGAGCAGGGCTTTGACACTGAAGCTTTCTTT. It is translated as CAISEFPPEQGFDTEAFF.